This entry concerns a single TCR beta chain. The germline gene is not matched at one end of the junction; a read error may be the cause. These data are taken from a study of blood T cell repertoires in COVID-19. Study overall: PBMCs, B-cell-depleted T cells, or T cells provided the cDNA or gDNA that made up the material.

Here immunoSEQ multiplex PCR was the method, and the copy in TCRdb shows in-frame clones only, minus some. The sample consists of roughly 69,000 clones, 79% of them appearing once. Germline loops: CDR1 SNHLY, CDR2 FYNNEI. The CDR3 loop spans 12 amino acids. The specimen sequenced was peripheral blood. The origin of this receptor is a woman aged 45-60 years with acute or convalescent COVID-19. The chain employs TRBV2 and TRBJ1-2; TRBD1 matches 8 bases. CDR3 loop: CASSENGGQGNF. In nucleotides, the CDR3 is TGTGCCAGCAGTGAAAACGGTGGACAGGGCAACTTC.